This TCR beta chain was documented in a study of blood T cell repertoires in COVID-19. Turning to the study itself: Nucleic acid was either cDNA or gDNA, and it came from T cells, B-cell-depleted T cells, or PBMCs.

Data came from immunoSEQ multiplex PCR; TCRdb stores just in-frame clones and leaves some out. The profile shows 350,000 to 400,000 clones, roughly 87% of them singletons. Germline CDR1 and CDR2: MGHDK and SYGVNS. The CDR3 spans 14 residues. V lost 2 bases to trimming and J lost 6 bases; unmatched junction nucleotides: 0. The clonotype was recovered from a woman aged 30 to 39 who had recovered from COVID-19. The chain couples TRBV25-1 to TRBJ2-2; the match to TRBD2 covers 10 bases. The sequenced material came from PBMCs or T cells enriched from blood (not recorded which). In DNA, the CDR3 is TGTGCCAGCAGTGAAGGGACTAGCGCCGGGGAGCTGTTTTTT. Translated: CASSEGTSAGELFF.